This passage covers 28 T cell receptor beta chains from one sample sequenced in a study of molecular identifiers for immune sequencing clone quantification. TCRdb re-analysed the PCR reads in MiXCR, keeping a single row per CDR3 protein. The data hold around 320,000 distinct CDR3 sequences, with over 20% observed a single time. The sequencing input was naive CD8+ T cells from blood, with Jurkat cell RNA spiked in. Subset: FACS-sorted CD8+CD4-CCR7+CD45RA+ naive T cells. The receptors come from a human donor in good health. Some libraries in this study had Jurkat cell RNA spiked in.

In regard to this clonotype: A read error may explain this, as a much larger clone is one base away. The genes are TRBV13 and TRBJ2-5; TRBD2 aligns across 14 bases. This CDR3 is 15 amino acids long. Germline V gene lookup returns CDR1 PRHDT and CDR2 FYEKMQ (reference sequence). The DNA for the CDR3 is TGTGCCAGCAGCCCAGGGACTAGCGGGAGCCGGACCCCGTACTTC. It translates to CASSPGTSGSRTPYF.

This clonotype appeared a few times. This chain links TRBV20-1 with TRBJ2-1; the D is unclear. The CDR3 is made up of 13 amino acids. V lost 3 bases to trimming and J lost 7 bases, with 13 bases between them. Germline assignment: CDR1 DFQATT and CDR2 SNEGSKA (reference sequence). The CDR3 spells CSASVPTTNEQFF. CDR3 sequence (DNA): TGCAGTGCTAGTGTCCCAACTACGAATGAGCAGTTCTTC.

This clonotype was detected many times. The chain is built from TRBV4-2 and TRBJ2-7; TRBD1 or TRBD2 may be the D gene (5 bases each). The germline gives CDR1 LGHNA, CDR2 YNFKEQ. The CDR3 spans 15 residues. The V and J ends lost 4 bases and 6 bases respectively, with 19 bases between them. The CDR3: CASSLIRDPESEQYF. DNA for the CDR3: TGTGCCAGCAGCCTCATCCGGGACCCGGAGAGCGAGCAGTACTTC.

The chain carries TRBV11-2 and TRBJ1-4; no clear D. Trimming pared 5 bases from V and 6 bases from J, leaving 16 bases between. This CDR3 is 15 amino acids long. Germline values: CDR1 SGHAT, CDR2 FQNNGV. The CDR3 nucleotides read TGTGCCAGCAGCGAAATCCTTAAACCGGATGAAAAACTGTTTTTT. Translation gives CASSEILKPDEKLFF.

The gene calls are TRBV11-2 and TRBJ2-7, with unresolved D. V lost 7 bases and J 3 bases, leaving 10 bases between the germline ends. Germline values: CDR1 SGHAT, CDR2 FQNNGV. CDR3 length equals 12 residues. The CDR3 region has the DNA TGTGCCAGCAACGTCGTCGGCTACGAGCAGTACTTC. Translating it yields CASNVVGYEQYF.

J is TRBJ2-1 and V is TRBV6-2 or TRBV6-3; 9 positions agree with TRBD2. With 7 bases clipped from V and 8 bases from J, the junction kept 12 bases outside the gene matches. Germline CDR1 and CDR2: MNHEY and SVGEGT. The CDR3 totals 15 residues. The CDR3 coding sequence is TGTGCCAGCACCGCTGGGACTAGCAGAATCGATGAGCAGTTCTTC. Translated: CASTAGTSRIDEQFF.

As for this clonotype: This could be a read error, since a much larger clone is one nucleotide away. V is TRBV9 and J is TRBJ2-5; maybe TRBD1 (6 bases). CDR1 is SGDLS, CDR2 YYNGEE, per germline. The CDR3 contains 14 residues. The CDR3 DNA reads TGTGCCAGCAGCGTATTTGGGGGCGAGGAGACCCAGTGCTTC. Encoded protein: CASSVFGGEETQCF.

This clonotype has a count of ten or more. V is TRBV20-1 and J is TRBJ2-3; D possibly corresponds to TRBD2 (6 bases). The CDR3 length is 16 residues. Per germline, CDR1 DFQATT and CDR2 SNEGSKA (reference sequence). V was cut by 6 bases and J by 2 bases, with 21 bases left in between. The CDR3 reads CSAYPWRGGYTDTQYF. The CDR3 DNA reads as TGCAGTGCGTATCCTTGGCGGGGCGGATACACAGATACGCAGTATTTT.

This clonotype occurred a few times. V is TRBV25-1 and J is TRBJ2-1; unclear D gene. This CDR3 region has 11 residues. V was cut by 4 bases and J by 8 bases, with 6 bases left in between. Germline V gene data show CDR1 as MGHDK and CDR2 as SYGVNS. The CDR3 DNA sequence: TGTGCCAGCAGTGTAGTCGATGAGCAGTTCTTC. Its protein is CASSVVDEQFF.

On this clonotype: A much more abundant neighbour one base away suggests this may be a read error. The chain is built from TRBV7-6 and TRBJ2-1; the match to TRBD2 covers 9 bases. Looked up from germline, CDR1 is SGHVS and CDR2 is FNYEAQ. The CDR3 contains 18 residues. CDR3 protein: CARSLAPSGARSYNEQFF. The CDR3 bases are TGTGCCCGCAGCTTAGCACCTAGCGGGGCGCGCTCCTACAATGAGCAGTTCTTC.

At least ten counts were recorded for this clonotype. The V and J genes are TRBV7-9 and TRBJ2-2; D is undetermined. The V gene lost 1 base and the J gene lost 6 bases, with 9 bases spanning the gap. CDR3 length: 14 residues. Germline V gene lookup returns CDR1 SEHNR and CDR2 FQNEAQ (reference sequence). CDR3: CASSLGLRAGELFF. In nucleotides, the CDR3 is TGTGCCAGCAGCTTAGGTTTACGAGCCGGGGAGCTGTTTTTT.

A word on this clonotype: A junction end diverges from the germline sequence, so it may reflect a read error. The rearrangement links TRBV5-6 to TRBJ1-1; maybe TRBD1 (6 bases). CDR1 and CDR2 from the germline V gene are SGHDT and YYEEEE. The CDR3 consists of 15 residues. The chain's CDR3 is CASSLRWEGGTVAFF. The CDR3 bases are TGTGCCAGCAGCTTGAGGTGGGAGGGGGGGACTGTAGCTTTCTTT.

CDR3 in amino acids: CASIELGPNTGELFF. Here the CDR3 DNA reads TGTGCCAGCATCGAGTTGGGCCCCAACACCGGGGAGCTGTTTTTT. V usage is TRBV6-2 or TRBV6-3 and J usage is TRBJ2-2; no reliable D call. V lost 7 bases and J 2 bases, leaving 14 bases between the germline ends. Germline CDR1 and CDR2: MNHEY and SVGEGT. CDR3 size: 15 residues.

This chain uses TRBV12-3 or TRBV12-4 with TRBJ2-3; 8 bases align to TRBD2. CDR3 length: 13 residues. The J segment lost 4 bases and the V segment lost 6 bases, leaving 3 bases of the junction unmatched. Written as DNA, the CDR3 is TGTGCCAGCAGCTCCGGGGGGGCAGATACGCAGTATTTT. It encodes CASSSGGADTQYF.

About this clonotype: Without the conserved terminal phenylalanine or tryptophan, this CDR3 likely stems from a read error. The V call is TRBV28, the J call TRBJ2-7, with D perhaps matching TRBD2 (6 bases). Between the trimmed V and J ends, which lost 5 bases and 7 bases, there was a span of 27 bases. The CDR3 covers 17 residues. From germline, CDR1 is MDHEN and CDR2 SYDVKM. CDR3 sequence (DNA): TGTGCCAGCAGTCCCCCGGGTAGGCGGGACCCACTAGGTGAGCAGTACCTC. Its translation is CASSPPGRRDPLGEQYL.

This clonotype has at least ten counts. The V call is TRBV29-1, the J call TRBJ2-7, with D possibly matching TRBD2 (5 bases). This CDR3 has 13 amino acids. Per germline, CDR1 SQVTM and CDR2 ANQGSEA. Trimming pared 1 base from V and 6 bases from J, leaving 13 bases between. Here the CDR3 DNA reads TGCAGCGTTGAAGTGACTAATTCCATCGAGCAGTACTTC. It encodes CSVEVTNSIEQYF.

This clonotype occurred a few times. The chain is built from TRBV4-3 and TRBJ2-1; 8 positions match TRBD1. In germline, CDR1 is LGHNA, CDR2 YSLEER. V dropped 1 base and J dropped 7; count of bases not matched to a gene: 6. This CDR3 region has 15 residues. The CDR3 nucleotides read TGCGCCAGCAGCCAAGGGACAGGGCGGGAAAATGAGCAGTTCTTC. It yields the protein CASSQGTGRENEQFF.

The V and J genes are TRBV2 and TRBJ2-7; D possibly corresponds to TRBD2 (6 bases). Germline CDR1 reads SNHLY; CDR2 reads FYNNEI. The CDR3 has 13 amino acids. The CDR3 spells CVTRGYVSYEQYF. The CDR3 DNA sequence: TGTGTCACTCGGGGGTACGTCAGCTACGAGCAGTACTTC.

At least ten counts were recorded for this clonotype. The V and J genes are TRBV28 and TRBJ2-4, with D perhaps TRBD1 (5 bases). This CDR3 spans 15 amino acids. Germline V gives CDR1 MDHEN, CDR2 SYDVKM. The V and J ends lost 0 bases and 9 bases respectively, with 15 bases between them. CDR3 sequence reads: CASSLWDTETSIQYF. In DNA form, the CDR3 reads TGTGCCAGCAGTTTATGGGACACCGAGACGAGCATTCAGTACTTC.

This clonotype was counted at least ten times. The CDR3 sequence: CASSITLGQIYYEQYF. DNA of the CDR3: TGTGCCAGTAGTATAACCCTGGGACAGATTTACTACGAGCAGTACTTC. V is TRBV19 and J is TRBJ2-7; 7 bases are shared with TRBD1. The junction had 10 bases not matched to a gene; V was cut back by 2 bases and J by 3 bases. Looked up from germline, CDR1 is LNHDA and CDR2 is SQIVND (reference sequence). The CDR3 has 16 residues.

This clonotype has at least ten counts. The gene calls are TRBV7-9 and TRBJ2-7; maybe TRBD2 (6 bases). This CDR3 contains 13 residues. Germline CDR1 reads SEHNR; CDR2 reads FQNEAQ (reference sequence). Trimming stripped 6 bases from V and 7 bases from J, with 16 bases between. The CDR3 spells CASSPIGGVEQYF. CDR3 coding DNA: TGTGCCAGCAGTCCAATAGGAGGGGTGGAGCAGTACTTC. The full variable domain, rest sourced from reference TRBV7-9 and TRBJ2-7, is DTGVSQNPRHKITKRGQNVTFRCDPISEHNRLYWYRQTLGQGPEFLTYFQNEAQLEKSRLLSDRFSAERPKGSFSTLEIQRTEQGDSAMYLCASSPIGGVEQYFGPGTRLTVT.

With regard to this clonotype: A read error is possible here, since a much larger clone lies one base away. Likely a read error: the CDR3 ends without its conserved phenylalanine or tryptophan. The V call is TRBV27, the J call TRBJ2-7; the match to TRBD1 covers 10 bases. CDR1 and CDR2 from the germline V gene are MNHEY and SMNVEV (reference sequence). This CDR3 comprises 14 residues. V was clipped by 5 bases and J by 2 bases; unmatched bases: 3. The CDR3 sequence is CASSATGGPYEQYL. CDR3 in DNA: TGTGCCAGCAGTGCGACAGGGGGCCCCTACGAGCAGTACCTC.

A word on this clonotype: A much larger clone lies one base from this, so it may be a read error. The rearrangement joins TRBV7-9 to TRBJ2-7; perhaps TRBD1 as D (5 bases). This CDR3 is 15 amino acids long. Germline CDR1 reads SEHNR; CDR2 reads FQNEAQ (reference sequence). V was cut by 0 bases and J by 9 bases, with 18 bases left in between. CDR3 region: CASSLAIGGATAQYF. CDR3 bases: TGTGCCAGCAGCTTAGCGATTGGTGGGGCCACCGCGCAGTACTTC.

This clonotype was observed a few times. V is TRBV12-3 or TRBV12-4 and J is TRBJ2-1; D gene uncertain. This CDR3 is 15 amino acids long. The germline V and J ends were trimmed by 6 bases and 0 bases, with 12 bases remaining between them. The CDR3 here is CASSPMISSYNEQFF. CDR3 nucleotide sequence: TGTGCCAGCAGCCCAATGATAAGCTCCTACAATGAGCAGTTCTTC.

This clonotype occurred a few times. The chain combines TRBV7-9 with TRBJ1-2; no clear D gene. The CDR3 contains 14 residues. The V and J ends lost 8 bases and 0 bases respectively, with 13 bases between them. The V gene's germline CDR1 is SEHNR and CDR2 FQNEAQ (reference sequence). The CDR3 reads CASSPSGPNYGYTF. The DNA for the CDR3 is TGTGCCAGCTCCCCCTCCGGGCCTAACTATGGCTACACCTTC.

The V call is TRBV4-3, the J call TRBJ2-3, with 10 positions matching TRBD2. J lost 0 bases, V lost 2 bases, and 2 bases had no gene match. The CDR3 extends over 16 amino acids. Germline V lookup: CDR1 LGHNA, CDR2 YSLEER. The CDR3 nucleotides read TGCGCCAGCAGCCAACAGACTAGCGGGAGCACAGATACGCAGTATTTT. This codes for CASSQQTSGSTDTQYF.

The V gene is TRBV4-1, the J gene TRBJ2-5; D is ambiguous. The CDR3 runs 14 residues. With 1 base removed from V and 9 bases from J, the gap between germline ends came to 15 bases. Germline assignment: CDR1 MGHRA and CDR2 YSYEKL. The CDR3 here is CASSQVIGTRAQYF. CDR3 bases: TGCGCCAGCAGCCAAGTCATTGGAACTCGGGCCCAGTACTTC.

Ten or more counts support this clonotype. Since the CDR3 does not end with the conserved phenylalanine or tryptophan, this likely comes from a read error. The limits of the CDR3 on the DNA are not certain, so only TCRdb's listed CDR3 is given. The genes are TRBV5-6 and TRBJ2-7. A total of 16 residues make up the CDR3, ends included. Germline V gene data show CDR1 as SGHDT and CDR2 as YYEEEE. Here the CDR3 reads CASSLGTAPTSSTSES.